The sequence of this T cell receptor (beta chain) was determined in a study of T cell changes during pregnancy in multiple sclerosis. The trim removed 5 bases at V and 0 bases at J, leaving 7 bases unmatched. This CDR3 region has 16 residues. The V gene's germline CDR1 is MNHEY and CDR2 SMNVEV (reference sequence). Assay used: immunoSEQ multiplex PCR; TCRdb lists only in-frame clones, some missing. In the table there are 70,000 to 80,000 clones, 75% to 95% of which are singletons. A single count supports this clone. The TCR comes from a female donor with multiple sclerosis, enrolled in a pregnancy study. Sequencing used CD4+ T cells from peripheral blood mononuclear cells, obtained before pregnancy. The chain joins TRBV27 to TRBJ2-7, with 10 bases matching TRBD1. The CDR3 here is CASSAWTGGISYEQYF. In DNA, the CDR3 is TGTGCCAGCAGTGCTTGGACAGGGGGAATCTCCTACGAGCAGTACTTC.